The rows below give T cell receptor beta chains drawn from one sample of a study of blood T cell repertoires in COVID-19. Assay: immunoSEQ multiplex PCR; the TCRdb copy retains only in-frame clones and omits some. The profile shows 250,000 or so clones, approximately 80% of them singletons. Source material: peripheral blood. The receptors stem from a woman older than 75 with acute or convalescent COVID-19. CDR3s include the opening cysteine and the closing phenylalanine or tryptophan. D genes are given only for firm matches. Expanded clones are given a class, and other clones once, few, many or no size at all.

d_gene	abundance	v_gene	j_gene	CDR3nt	CDR3aa
TRBD1	once	TRBV7-2	TRBJ2-5	TGTGCCAGCAGCTATTCGCCGGGACAGCTCAAAGAGACCCAGTACTTC	CASSYSPGQLKETQYF
TRBD2	NA	TRBV4-3	TRBJ2-5	TGCGCCAGCAGCCAAGCGGGGACTAGCGGGGGCCCATCCCCCCAAGAGACCCAGTACTTC	CASSQAGTSGGPSPQETQYF
TRBD1	NA	TRBV11-3	TRBJ2-3	TGTGCCAGCAGCATCGGGACAGGGAGCACAGATACGCAGTATTTT	CASSIGTGSTDTQYF
NA	NA	TRBV5-1	TRBJ2-6	TGCGCCAGCAGCTTGGACAGCTCTGGGGCCAACGTCCTGACTTTC	CASSLDSSGANVLTF
TRBD1	NA	TRBV28	TRBJ1-2	TGTGCCAGCACTGGAAGGACAGGGAACTATGGCTACACCTTC	CASTGRTGNYGYTF
NA	NA	TRBV9	TRBJ1-1	TGTGCCAGCAGCGCGGGAGGCAGGGTGAACACTGAAGCTTTCTTT	CASSAGGRVNTEAFF
NA	once	TRBV5-1	TRBJ1-4	TGCGCCAGCAGCTTTGGAGAAAAAGGAGTGGCTGAAAAACTGTTTTTT	CASSFGEKGVAEKLFF
NA	once	TRBV28	TRBJ1-1	TGTGCCAGCAGTCCCCGGGTTAGGGGTGAAGCTTTCTTT	CASSPRVRGEAFF
NA	few	TRBV28	TRBJ1-6	TGTGCCAGCAAAGAGAGAAGTTTTTCACCCCTCCACTTT	CASKERSFSPLHF
NA	once	TRBV5-8	TRBJ2-4	TGTGCCAGTGATAGCCGGGACACTCTAGCCAAAAACATTCAGTACTTC	CASDSRDTLAKNIQYF
NA	NA	TRBV11-2	TRBJ1-5	TGTGCCAGCAGCGACACCTATCAGCCCCAGCATTTT	CASSDTYQPQHF
NA	few	TRBV2	TRBJ2-5	TGTGCCAGCAGTGTGTTTAGTCAAGAGACCCAGTACTTC	CASSVFSQETQYF
NA	once	TRBV5-4	TRBJ1-1	TGTGCCAGCAGCCCCCCTTCCAGGACAATAAACACTGAAGCTTTCTTT	CASSPPSRTINTEAFF
TRBD1	NA	TRBV5-5	TRBJ1-4	TGTGCCAGCAGCCCCAGGACAGGGAGTCAAGAAAAACTGTTTTTT	CASSPRTGSQEKLFF
NA	NA	TRBV5-4	TRBJ2-3	TGTGCCAGCAGCTGGACAGAAGTTAGCACAGATACGCAGTATTTT	CASSWTEVSTDTQYF
TRBD1	NA	TRBV9	TRBJ1-1	TGTGCCAGCAGCGTAGGGGGGACAGGGCGAAGGGGAGCGGACACTGAAGCTTTCTTT	CASSVGGTGRRGADTEAFF
TRBD1	NA	TRBV28	TRBJ1-2	TGTGCCAGCAGTTCCTCAGGGACAGGGAGTAACTATGGCTACACCTTC	CASSSSGTGSNYGYTF
TRBD1	NA	TRBV5-1	TRBJ1-3	TGCGCCAGCAGCTTGGACGGACAGGGCCTTCGCGGAAACACCATATATTTT	CASSLDGQGLRGNTIYF
NA	NA	TRBV7-9	TRBJ2-6	TGTGCCAGCAGCTTAGACAGGGTCTCTGGGGCCAACGTCCTGACTTTC	CASSLDRVSGANVLTF
NA	NA	TRBV5-1	TRBJ2-5	TGCGCCAGCAGCGAAGACAGGGGACTAACGTACCAAGAGACCCAGTACTTC	CASSEDRGLTYQETQYF
NA	NA	TRBV5-6	TRBJ1-5	TGTGCCAGCAGCTTGGCAGGGGCAGTCAATCAGCCCCAGCATTTT	CASSLAGAVNQPQHF
TRBD1	NA	TRBV9	TRBJ2-3	TGTGCCAGCACTGGACAGGGCGGCACAGATACGCAGTATTTT	CASTGQGGTDTQYF
TRBD1	NA	TRBV28	TRBJ1-4	TGTGCCAGCAGTCCTCCGACAGGGGGCAATGTTGAAAAACTGTTTTTT	CASSPPTGGNVEKLFF
TRBD1	NA	TRBV4-1	TRBJ2-3	TGCGCCAGCAGCCAAGAGCAGGGGGTCACGCAGTATTTT	CASSQEQGVTQYF
NA	once	TRBV7-9	TRBJ2-3	TGTGCCAGCAGCTTAGACATCCCAGATACGCAGTATTTT	CASSLDIPDTQYF
TRBD2	NA	TRBV3-1/TRBV3-2	TRBJ2-7	TGTGCCAGCAGCGGTAGCGGGAGAGGCGAGCAGTACTTC	CASSGSGRGEQYF
NA	NA	TRBV5-1	TRBJ1-2	TGCGCCAGCAGCTTGTCGGCAGGGCTTAACTATGGCTACACCTTC	CASSLSAGLNYGYTF